This entry concerns a single TCR beta chain. These data are taken from a study of cytomegalovirus exposure and HLA in healthy donors. The CDR3 extends over 13 amino acids. V lost 4 bases to trimming and J lost 7 bases, with 14 bases between them. Germline V CDR1 and CDR2: KGHSH, LQKENI. The study ran its PCR with 60 Vbeta and 13 Jbeta primers. Clones were sequenced by immunoSEQ multiplex PCR, and TCRdb holds only the in-frame ones, with some missing. The repertoire holds fewer than 55,000 clones, with about 70% as singletons. Sequences were obtained from PBMCs. The V gene is TRBV18, the J gene TRBJ2-7, with a weak D call TRBD1 (5 bases). This clonotype originated in a woman aged 45-65 years in good health and CMV-seropositive. The CDR3 is CASSRGEKGEQYF. The CDR3 DNA is TGTGCCAGCTCACGGGGCGAAAAAGGGGAGCAGTACTTC.